Shown below are 13 T cell receptor beta chains from a single sample sequenced in a study of T cell responses to AZD1222 COVID-19 vaccine. Only in-frame clones appear in the TCRdb table, and some are missing; sequencing was by immunoSEQ multiplex PCR. The table lists 100,000 or so clones, roughly nine tenths of them singletons. Specimen: peripheral blood, collected 28 days after the second AZD1222 dose. All receptors come from an adult who received the AZD1222 COVID-19 vaccine.

CDR3 residues: CASSLGFLQARILAFF. CDR3 bases: TGCGCCAGCAGCTTGGGCTTCTTACAGGCTAGGATTTTAGCTTTCTTT. This rearrangement joins TRBV5-1 to TRBJ1-1; the D gene is possibly TRBD1 (5 bases). This CDR3 has 16 residues. Deletions cut 0 bases from V and 10 bases from J, with 22 bases between. Germline assignment: CDR1 SGHRS and CDR2 YFSETQ.

This clone came up once. The J gene is TRBJ2-7, the V gene TRBV28; no definite D call. Trimming left V 3 bases short and J 6 bases short, with 12 bases between. This CDR3 has 13 residues. Germline CDR1 MDHEN, CDR2 SYDVKM. CDR3 bases: TGTGCCAGCAGTTTGGGCCCCACGGGCGAGCAGTACTTC. It encodes CASSLGPTGEQYF.

The V gene is TRBV3-1 (or the pseudogene TRBV3-2), the J gene TRBJ2-1, with D perhaps TRBD1 (7 bases). This CDR3 has 19 amino acids. V was shortened by 1 base and J by 6 bases, with 25 bases between the two germline ends. Germline V gene lookup returns CDR1 LGHDT and CDR2 YNNKEL (reference sequence). The CDR3 DNA follows: TGTGCCAGCAGCCAAGGGACTAACCCCGGGACAGCCTACTTCAATGAGCAGTTCTTC. This gives the protein CASSQGTNPGTAYFNEQFF.

V gene TRBV7-8 combines with J gene TRBJ1-1; possibly TRBD1 for D (6 bases). CDR3 length: 16 residues. CDR1 SGHVS and CDR2 FQNEAQ come from the germline V gene. Trimming cost V 2 bases and J 7 bases, with 20 bases left between them. The CDR3 loop is CASSLPHRVVRGEAFF. CDR3 sequence (DNA): TGTGCCAGCAGCTTACCTCACAGGGTGGTTCGAGGTGAAGCTTTCTTT.

This chain joins TRBV2 and TRBJ2-6; D possibly corresponds to TRBD1 (6 bases). V lost 7 bases and J 3 bases, leaving 13 bases between the germline ends. The germline V gene has CDR1 SNHLY and CDR2 FYNNEI. The CDR3 contains 15 residues. The CDR3 DNA reads as TGTGCCAGCACACAGGGTTTGCATGGGGCCAACGTCCTGACTTTC. Protein: CASTQGLHGANVLTF.

This clone was seen only once. This chain links TRBV19 with TRBJ1-6; D gene ambiguous. Trimming took 3 bases from V and 6 from J, leaving 9 bases between them. Per germline, CDR1 LNHDA and CDR2 SQIVND (reference sequence). The CDR3 loop spans 14 amino acids. DNA for the CDR3: TGTGCCAGTAGTATTGGCAGAAGTAATTCACCCCTCCACTTT. It encodes CASSIGRSNSPLHF.

The J gene is TRBJ1-6, the V gene TRBV7-9; D remains ambiguous. CDR3 length equals 14 residues. V dropped 2 bases and J dropped 7 bases, with 9 bases sitting between them. The germline CDR1 and CDR2 sequences are SEHNR and FQNEAQ (reference sequence). The CDR3 here is CASSLKDGNSPLHF. CDR3 in DNA: TGTGCCAGCAGCTTAAAAGATGGAAATTCACCCCTCCACTTT. The complete variable domain, with remaining parts taken from reference TRBV7-9 and TRBJ1-6, reads DTGVSQNPRHKITKRGQNVTFRCDPISEHNRLYWYRQTLGQGPEFLTYFQNEAQLEKSRLLSDRFSAERPKGSFSTLEIQRTEQGDSAMYLCASSLKDGNSPLHFGNGTRLTVT.

V gene TRBV11-2 combines with J gene TRBJ1-2; the match to TRBD1 covers 7 bases. J was trimmed by 5 bases and V by 6 bases; bases with no gene match: 9. The CDR3 loop spans 14 amino acids. Looked up from germline, CDR1 is SGHAT and CDR2 is FQNNGV. The CDR3 loop is CASRADRVLYGYTF. As DNA, the CDR3 is TGTGCCAGCAGGGCCGACAGGGTCTTATATGGCTACACCTTC.

V gene TRBV6-2 or TRBV6-3 combines with J gene TRBJ1-1, with no clear D. Germline values: CDR1 MNHEY, CDR2 SVGEGT. The CDR3 length is 12 residues. V dropped 4 bases and J dropped 4 bases, with 7 bases sitting between them. CDR3 loop: CASSWVSTEAFF. The DNA of the CDR3 is TGTGCCAGCAGTTGGGTCAGCACTGAAGCTTTCTTT.

This clone was seen a single time. This sequence joins TRBV7-9 and TRBJ2-3, with TRBD1 as a possible D gene (8 bases). Trimming cost V 5 bases and J 1 base, with 16 bases left between them. This CDR3 comprises 16 residues. Germline loops: CDR1 SEHNR, CDR2 FQNEAQ (reference sequence). The CDR3 loop is CASSPDRGGGTDTQYF. CDR3 in DNA: TGTGCCAGCAGCCCCGACAGGGGAGGGGGCACAGATACGCAGTATTTT.

V is TRBV7-2 and J is TRBJ2-1; 7 nucleotides agree with TRBD2. This CDR3 spans 17 amino acids. With 5 bases clipped from V and 2 bases from J, the junction kept 12 bases outside the gene matches. CDR1 and CDR2 (germline): SGHTA, FQGNSA. CDR3 nucleotide sequence: TGTGCCAGCAGCCGCCGGGCGGTGGCGGGGGCCTACAATGAGCAGTTCTTC. The encoded protein is CASSRRAVAGAYNEQFF.

The V call is TRBV7-6, the J call TRBJ2-5; weak D call: TRBD1 (5 bases). CDR1 is SGHVS, CDR2 FNYEAQ, per germline. The V gene lost 1 base and the J gene lost 7 bases, with 16 bases spanning the gap. This CDR3 is built from 15 residues. The DNA for the CDR3 is TGTGCCAGCAGCTTAGTCAGGGTCCAAACAGGGACCCAGTACTTC. Translated, it gives CASSLVRVQTGTQYF. Looking up the rest from reference TRBV7-6 and TRBJ2-5 gives the full variable domain: GAGVSQSPRYKVTKRGQDVALRCDPISGHVSLYWYRQALGQGPEFLTYFNYEAQQDKSGLPNDRFSAERPEGSISTLTIQRTEQRDSAMYRCASSLVRVQTGTQYFGPGTRLLVL.

The chain combines TRBV5-8 with TRBJ2-1; a possible D gene is TRBD2 (7 bases). The length of the CDR3 is 14 residues. With 2 bases removed from V and 6 bases from J, the gap between germline ends came to 12 bases. Per germline, CDR1 SGHTS and CDR2 YDEGEE. The CDR3 is CASSLRGGSNEQFF. The CDR3 nucleotides are TGTGCCAGCAGCTTAAGGGGGGGGAGCAATGAGCAGTTCTTC.